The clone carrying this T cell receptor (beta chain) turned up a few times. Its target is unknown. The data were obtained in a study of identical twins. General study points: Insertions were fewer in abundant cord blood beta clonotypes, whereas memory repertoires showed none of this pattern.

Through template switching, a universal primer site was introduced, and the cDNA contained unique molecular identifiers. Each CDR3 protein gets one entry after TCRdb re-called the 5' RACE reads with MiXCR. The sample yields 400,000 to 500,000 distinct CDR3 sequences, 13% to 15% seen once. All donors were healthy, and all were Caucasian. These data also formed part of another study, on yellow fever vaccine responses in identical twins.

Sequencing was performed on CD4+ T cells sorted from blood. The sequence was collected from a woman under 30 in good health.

CDR3 coding DNA: TGTGCCAGCAGCTACTCCGGGACACCCGTCACCGGGGAGCTGTTTTTT. Residues: CASSYSGTPVTGELFF. The chain recombines TRBV7-3 with TRBJ2-2; D is perhaps TRBD1 (6 bases). Trimming took off 4 bases at V and 4 bases at J, with 16 bases between the two ends. Per the germline V gene, CDR1 is SGHTA and CDR2 is FQGTGA. The CDR3 totals 16 residues.